This T cell receptor (beta chain) was sequenced in a study of cytotoxic CD8 clonotypes in ibrutinib-treated CLL. Study in general: Response sampling took place at median around 12 months of treatment, range 6 to 36. Study-wide results and caveats: Among the clonotypes, public ones were uncommon and contracted or held stable on treatment.

The germline gives CDR1 SGHKS, CDR2 YYEKEE (reference sequence). The CDR3 has 15 residues. Trimming at V came to 4 bases and at J to 2 bases, leaving 8 bases not matched to a gene. Notes on this clone: Its target is unknown.

Profiling relied on immunoSEQ multiplex PCR, and the TCRdb table lists in-frame clones only, not all of them. This table has a few hundred thousand clones, about three quarters appearing once. The sequences come from PBMCs, collected after 24 months of ibrutinib treatment. The source is a human donor with chronic lymphocytic leukemia. V usage is TRBV5-5 and J usage is TRBJ2-7, with 8 nucleotides matching TRBD1. In DNA, the CDR3 is TGTGCCAGCAGCGCTGGACAGGGTCCAACCTACGAGCAGTACTTC. As protein: CASSAGQGPTYEQYF.